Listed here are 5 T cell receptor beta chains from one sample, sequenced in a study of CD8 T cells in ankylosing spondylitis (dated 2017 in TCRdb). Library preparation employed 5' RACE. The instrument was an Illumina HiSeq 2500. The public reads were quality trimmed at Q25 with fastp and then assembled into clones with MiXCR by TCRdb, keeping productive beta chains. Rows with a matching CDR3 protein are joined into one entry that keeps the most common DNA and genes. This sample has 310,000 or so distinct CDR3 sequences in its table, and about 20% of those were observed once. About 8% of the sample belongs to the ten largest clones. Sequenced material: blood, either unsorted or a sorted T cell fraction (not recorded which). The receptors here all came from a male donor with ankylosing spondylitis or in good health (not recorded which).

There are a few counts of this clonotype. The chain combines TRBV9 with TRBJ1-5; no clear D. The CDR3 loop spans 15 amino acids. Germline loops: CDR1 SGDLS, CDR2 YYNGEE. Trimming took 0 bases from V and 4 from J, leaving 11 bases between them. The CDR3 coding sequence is TGTGCCAGCAGCGTAGTATTGAGGTTAAATCAGCCCCAGCATTTT. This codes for CASSVVLRLNQPQHF. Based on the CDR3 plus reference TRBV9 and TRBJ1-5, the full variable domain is DSGVTQTPKHLITATGQRVTLRCSPRSGDLSVYWYQQSLDQGLQFLIQYYNGEERAKGNILERFSAQQFPDLHSELNLSSLELGDSALYFCASSVVLRLNQPQHFGDGTRLSIL.

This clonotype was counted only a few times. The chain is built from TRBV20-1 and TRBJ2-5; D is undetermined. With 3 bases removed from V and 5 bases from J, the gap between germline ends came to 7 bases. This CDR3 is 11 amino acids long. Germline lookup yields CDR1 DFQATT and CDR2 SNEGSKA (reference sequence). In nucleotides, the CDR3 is TGCAGTGCTAGCCATGGGGAGACCCAGTACTTC. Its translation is CSASHGETQYF.

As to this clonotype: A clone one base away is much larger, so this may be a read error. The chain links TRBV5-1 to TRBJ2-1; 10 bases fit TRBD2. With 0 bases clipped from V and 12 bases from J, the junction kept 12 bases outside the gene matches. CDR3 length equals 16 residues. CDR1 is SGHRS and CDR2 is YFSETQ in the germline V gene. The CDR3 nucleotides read TGCGCCAGCAGCTTGGGGGGGGGACTAGCGATCGATGTGCAGTTCTTC. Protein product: CASSLGGGLAIDVQFF. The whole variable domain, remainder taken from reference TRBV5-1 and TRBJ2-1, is KAGVTQTPRYLIKTRGQQVTLSCSPISGHRSVSWYQQTPGQGLQFLFEYFSETQRNKGNFPGRFSGRQFSNSRSEMNVSTLELGDSALYLCASSLGGGLAIDVQFFGPGTRLTVL.

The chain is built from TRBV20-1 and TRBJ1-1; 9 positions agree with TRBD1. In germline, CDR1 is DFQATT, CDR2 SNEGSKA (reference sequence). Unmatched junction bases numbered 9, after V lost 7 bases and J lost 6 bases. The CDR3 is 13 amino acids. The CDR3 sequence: CSEKGQGGSEAFF. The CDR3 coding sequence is TGCAGTGAAAAGGGACAGGGAGGATCTGAAGCTTTCTTT.

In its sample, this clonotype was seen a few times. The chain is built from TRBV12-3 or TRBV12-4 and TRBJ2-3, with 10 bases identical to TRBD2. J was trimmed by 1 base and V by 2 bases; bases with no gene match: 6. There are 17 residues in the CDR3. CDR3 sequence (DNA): TGTGCCAGCAGTTTATTCCCAACTAGCGGGGGCACAGATACGCAGTATTTT. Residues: CASSLFPTSGGTDTQYF.